This T cell receptor beta chain was recorded in a study of T cells in Graves' hyperthyroidism and ophthalmopathy (dated 2019 in TCRdb). The study in broad terms: Peripheral blood was collected at initial diagnosis, before any treatment. For training and testing, the 100 or so patients in the discovery cohort were randomly divided in a 7:3 ratio. TCR Vbeta CDR3 sequencing of 140 or so peripheral blood samples (over 40 ophthalmopathy, around 80 hyperthyroidism and around 17 progressor patients) is reported in the paper. Whether ophthalmopathy could be predicted prospectively was tested in an independent validation cohort made up of 18 to 20 hyperthyroidism patients plus 17 patients who later progressed to ophthalmopathy. Following sampling, methimazole starting at 30 mg daily was given to hyperthyroidism patients, and high-dose intravenous methylprednisolone was given to ophthalmopathy patients. To identify TCR V-J signatures that set the groups apart, the researchers used a discovery cohort of 100 patients, made up of 43 with Graves' ophthalmopathy and approximately 57 with stable Graves' hyperthyroidism. In more than 5 Graves' hyperthyroidism patients, the study also compared T-cell repertoires from thyroid tissue with T-cell repertoires from blood. Paper-wide results and their limitations: Blood samples also contained most of the expanded thyroid clonotypes (frequency above 0.001), which suggests that blood repertoires may reflect thyroid immune responses. A model built on a 13 V-J signature distinguished ophthalmopathy from stable hyperthyroidism, reaching 85% to 90% sensitivity and around 81% specificity in cross-validation and 80%/75% in testing. Sample size was not statistically predetermined, and blinding of investigators to group allocation was not performed. In validation, the model predicted progression to ophthalmopathy with approximately 69% sensitivity and 72% to 75% specificity, a median of about 6.7 months before onset.

TCR beta CDR3 regions were amplified from RNA transcripts. The TCR CDR3 was subjected to a first round of RT-PCR using the HTBI primer set and the Qiagen OneStep RT-PCR kit. Libraries were constructed in a second round of multiplex PCR, after which size selection and purification were carried out. The libraries were sequenced on an Illumina HiSeq2000 using paired-end 100 bp reads. From the authors' description of their analysis: SOAPnuke was used to process the raw data, with reads discarded if the reads contained adapters or uncalled bases, had a mean Phred below 15, or lacked an exact constant-primer or identifier match. COPE v1.2.5 was used to merge high-quality paired reads, and clonotypes were defined as unique nucleotide sequences. Clonotypes were aligned to IMGT TRBV, TRBD and TRBJ reference segments using MiTCR v1.1. Analysis was restricted to V-J combinations with a frequency above 0.0001, which covered 98% to 99.2% of repertoires. The TCS score was defined as F50 (clonal expansion) divided by E x V (chaos), with BLOSUM62-based TCRdist calculated between CDR3 peptides within each V-J. Welch's t-statistics and random forest reduced 500 to 650 V-J features to 10 to 15, which were used in a naive Bayes classifier (R e1071). TCRdb reprocessing: public reads trimmed at Q25 with fastp, clones called with MiXCR, in-frame beta chains kept. Entries are consolidated by CDR3 protein sequence, retaining the most common genes and DNA. The authors' filters were not applied to this entry. The sample table shows about 460,000 distinct CDR3 sequences, and less than 25% are seen once. The top ten clonotypes cover about 49% of the sample.

In this sample, this clonotype turned up a few times. Its antigen target is currently unknown. Base qualities are not at hand, and no much larger clone is one base apart. Sequences DFQATT (CDR1) and SNEGSKA (CDR2) are obtained from the germline V gene (reference sequence). There are 14 amino acids in the CDR3, from cysteine to phenylalanine inclusive. The DNA shown is the 42-base CDR3, in frame from base 1. Trimming at the junction amounts to 6 bases on V and 4 bases on J, and the germline ends lie 18 bases apart. In the ophthalmopathy patients, disease was moderately to severely active, with a Clinical Activity Score of 3 or more, a NOSPECS grade of 4 or more, and a duration of less than 3 months. The study excluded patients with uncontrolled infections, other autoimmune diseases, pregnancy or lactation. Diagnoses relied on clinical symptoms, serum thyroxine and TRAb, thyroid ultrasound and orbital computed tomography. PBMCs were isolated from 10 ml of fresh peripheral blood by Ficoll-Paque density gradient centrifugation. Total RNA was extracted using Trizol reagent, and RNA quality was assessed on an Agilent 2100 Bioanalyzer.

The chain employs TRBV20-1 and TRBJ1-2, with the D segment identity uncertain. The sequence was obtained from a woman in her sixties or seventies with Graves' ophthalmopathy. The sample was blood. The nucleotides are TGCAGTGCCACGCCTCGGGAGGGCGTCTATGGCTACACCTTC. Translated, it reads CSATPREGVYGYTF.